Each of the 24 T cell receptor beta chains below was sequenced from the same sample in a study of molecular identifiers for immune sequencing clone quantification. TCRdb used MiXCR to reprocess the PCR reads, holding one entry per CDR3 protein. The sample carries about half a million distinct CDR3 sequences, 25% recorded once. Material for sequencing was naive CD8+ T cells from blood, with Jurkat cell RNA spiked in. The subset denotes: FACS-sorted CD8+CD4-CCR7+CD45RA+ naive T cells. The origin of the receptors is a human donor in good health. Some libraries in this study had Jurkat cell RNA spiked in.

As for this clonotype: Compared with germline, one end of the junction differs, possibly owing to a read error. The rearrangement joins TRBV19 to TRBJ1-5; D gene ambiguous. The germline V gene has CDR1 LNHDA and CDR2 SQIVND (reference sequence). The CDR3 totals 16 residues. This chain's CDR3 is CASSIASSGHNQPQHF. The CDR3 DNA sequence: TGCGCCAGTAGTATTGCAAGCAGTGGGCACAATCAGCCCCAGCATTTT.

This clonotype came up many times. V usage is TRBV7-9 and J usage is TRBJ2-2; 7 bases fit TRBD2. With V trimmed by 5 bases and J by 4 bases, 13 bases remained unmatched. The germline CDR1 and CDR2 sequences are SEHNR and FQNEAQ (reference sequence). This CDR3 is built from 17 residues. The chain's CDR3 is CASSPPASGILTGELFF. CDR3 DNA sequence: TGTGCCAGCAGCCCCCCGGCTAGCGGAATACTCACCGGGGAGCTGTTTTTT.

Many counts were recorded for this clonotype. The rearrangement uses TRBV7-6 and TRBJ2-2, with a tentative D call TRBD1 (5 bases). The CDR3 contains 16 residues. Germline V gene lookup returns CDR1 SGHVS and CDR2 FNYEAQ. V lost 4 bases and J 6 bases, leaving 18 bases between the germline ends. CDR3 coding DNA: TGTGCCAGCAGCTCGTCAATCCCCAGGGTACCCGGGGAGCTGTTTTTT. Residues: CASSSSIPRVPGELFF.

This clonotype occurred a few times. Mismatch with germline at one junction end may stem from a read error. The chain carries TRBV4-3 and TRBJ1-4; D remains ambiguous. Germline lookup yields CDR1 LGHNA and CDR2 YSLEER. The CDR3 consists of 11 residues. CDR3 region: CASSPEAPAVF. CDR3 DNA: TGCGCCAGCAGCCCTGAGGCCCCCGCGGTTTTT.

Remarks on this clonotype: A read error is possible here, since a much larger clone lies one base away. The CDR3 nucleotides are TGCAGCGTTGAATCGGAGAGCAGTCTCCACTTT. This gives the protein CSVESESSLHF. The rearrangement joins TRBV29-1 to TRBJ1-6; D call uncertain. The CDR3 spans 11 residues. CDR1 is SQVTM, CDR2 ANQGSEA, per germline. Trimming removed 2 bases at V and 16 bases at J, with 12 bases between.

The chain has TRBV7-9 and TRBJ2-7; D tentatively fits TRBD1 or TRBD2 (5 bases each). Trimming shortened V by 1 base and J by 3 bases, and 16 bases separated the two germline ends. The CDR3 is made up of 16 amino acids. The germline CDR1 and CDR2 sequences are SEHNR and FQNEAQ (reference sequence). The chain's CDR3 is CASSLDGAHYYYEQYF. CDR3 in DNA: TGTGCCAGCAGCTTAGACGGGGCTCACTACTACTACGAGCAGTACTTC.

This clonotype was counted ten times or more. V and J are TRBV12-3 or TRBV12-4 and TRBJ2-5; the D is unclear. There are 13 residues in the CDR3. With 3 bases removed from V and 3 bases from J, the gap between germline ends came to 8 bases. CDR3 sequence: CASSFGAKETQYF. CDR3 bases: TGTGCCAGCAGTTTTGGAGCGAAAGAGACCCAGTACTTC.

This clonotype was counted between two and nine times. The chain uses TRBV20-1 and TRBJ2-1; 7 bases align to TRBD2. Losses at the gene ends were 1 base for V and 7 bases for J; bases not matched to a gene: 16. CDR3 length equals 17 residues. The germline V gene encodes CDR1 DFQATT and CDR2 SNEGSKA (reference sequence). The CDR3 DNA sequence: TGCAGTGCTAGAGGGTGGACGGCGGGAGAACTTCTGAATGAGCAGTTCTTC. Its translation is CSARGWTAGELLNEQFF.

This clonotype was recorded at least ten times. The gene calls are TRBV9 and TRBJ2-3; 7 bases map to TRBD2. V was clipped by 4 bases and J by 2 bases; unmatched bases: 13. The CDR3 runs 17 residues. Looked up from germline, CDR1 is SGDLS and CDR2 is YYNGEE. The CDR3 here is CASSPGALAGVTDTQYF. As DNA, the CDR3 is TGTGCCAGCAGCCCCGGGGCCTTGGCGGGAGTCACAGATACGCAGTATTTT. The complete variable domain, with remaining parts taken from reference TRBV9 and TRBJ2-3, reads DSGVTQTPKHLITATGQRVTLRCSPRSGDLSVYWYQQSLDQGLQFLIQYYNGEERAKGNILERFSAQQFPDLHSELNLSSLELGDSALYFCASSPGALAGVTDTQYFGPGTRLTVL.

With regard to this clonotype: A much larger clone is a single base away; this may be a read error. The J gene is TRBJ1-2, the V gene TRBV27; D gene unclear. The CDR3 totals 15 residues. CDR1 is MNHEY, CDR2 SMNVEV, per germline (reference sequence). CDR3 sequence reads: CTSSFYSGANYGYTF. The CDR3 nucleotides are TGTACCAGCAGTTTCTACAGCGGAGCTAACTATGGCTACACCTTC.

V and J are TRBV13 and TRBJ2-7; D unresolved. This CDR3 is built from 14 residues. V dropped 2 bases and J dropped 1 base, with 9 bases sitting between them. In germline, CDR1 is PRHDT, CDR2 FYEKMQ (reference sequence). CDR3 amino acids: CASSLWRQSYEQYF. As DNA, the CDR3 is TGTGCCAGCAGCTTATGGCGCCAGTCCTACGAGCAGTACTTC.

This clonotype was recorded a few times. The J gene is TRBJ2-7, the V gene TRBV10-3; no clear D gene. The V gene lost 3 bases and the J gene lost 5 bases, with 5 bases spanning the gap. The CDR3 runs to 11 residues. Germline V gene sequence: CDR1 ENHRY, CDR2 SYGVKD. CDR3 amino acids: CAISDGNEQYF. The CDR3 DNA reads TGTGCCATCAGTGATGGGAACGAGCAGTACTTC.

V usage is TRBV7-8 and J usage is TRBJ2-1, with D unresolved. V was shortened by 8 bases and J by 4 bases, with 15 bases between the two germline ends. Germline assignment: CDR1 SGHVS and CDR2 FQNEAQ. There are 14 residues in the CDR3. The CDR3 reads CASQKVGFYNEQFF. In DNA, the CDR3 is TGTGCCAGCCAGAAAGTGGGGTTTTACAATGAGCAGTTCTTC.

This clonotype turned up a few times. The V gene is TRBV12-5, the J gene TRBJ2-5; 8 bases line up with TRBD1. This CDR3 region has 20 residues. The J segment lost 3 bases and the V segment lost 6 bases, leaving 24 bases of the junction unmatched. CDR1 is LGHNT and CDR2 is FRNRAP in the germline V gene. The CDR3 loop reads CASGIFSDPLDRVQEETQYF. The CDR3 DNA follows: TGTGCTAGTGGCATTTTCAGCGACCCATTGGACAGGGTCCAAGAAGAGACCCAGTACTTC.

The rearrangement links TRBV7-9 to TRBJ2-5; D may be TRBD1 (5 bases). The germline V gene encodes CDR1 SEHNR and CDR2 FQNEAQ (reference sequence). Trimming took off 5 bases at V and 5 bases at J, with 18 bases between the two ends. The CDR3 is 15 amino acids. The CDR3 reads CASSQTTGLRETQYF. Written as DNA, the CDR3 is TGTGCCAGCAGCCAGACAACAGGCCTCCGGGAGACCCAGTACTTC.

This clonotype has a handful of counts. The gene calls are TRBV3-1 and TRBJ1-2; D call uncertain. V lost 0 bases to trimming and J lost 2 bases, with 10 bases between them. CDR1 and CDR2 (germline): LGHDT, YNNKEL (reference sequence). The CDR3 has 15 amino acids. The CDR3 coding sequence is TGTGCCAGCAGCCAAGATTTAGCTTGGAACTATGGCTACACCTTC. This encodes CASSQDLAWNYGYTF.

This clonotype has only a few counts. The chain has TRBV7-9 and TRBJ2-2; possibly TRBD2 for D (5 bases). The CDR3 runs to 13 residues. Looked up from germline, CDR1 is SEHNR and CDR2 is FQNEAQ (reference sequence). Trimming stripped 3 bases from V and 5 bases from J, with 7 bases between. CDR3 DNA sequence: TGTGCCAGCAGCTTTAGCGTAACCGGGGAGCTGTTTTTT. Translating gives CASSFSVTGELFF.

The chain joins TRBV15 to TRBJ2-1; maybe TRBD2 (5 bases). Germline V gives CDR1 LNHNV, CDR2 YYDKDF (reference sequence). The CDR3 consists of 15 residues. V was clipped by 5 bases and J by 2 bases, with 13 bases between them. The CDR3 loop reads CATSSGIVTYNEQFF. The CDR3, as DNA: TGTGCCACCAGCTCCGGGATTGTGACCTACAATGAGCAGTTCTTC.

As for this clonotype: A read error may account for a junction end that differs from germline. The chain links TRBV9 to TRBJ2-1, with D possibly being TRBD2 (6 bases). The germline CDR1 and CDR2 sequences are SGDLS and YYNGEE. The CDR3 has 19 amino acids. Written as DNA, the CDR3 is TGTGCCAGCAGCGGGATCCCTCGGGTAGGAGGGATCTCCTACAATGAGCAGATCTTT. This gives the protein CASSGIPRVGGISYNEQIF.

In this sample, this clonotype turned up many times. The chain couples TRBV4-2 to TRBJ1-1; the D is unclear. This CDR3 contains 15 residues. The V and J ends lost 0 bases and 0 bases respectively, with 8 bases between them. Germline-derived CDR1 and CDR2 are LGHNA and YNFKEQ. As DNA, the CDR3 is TGTGCCAGCAGCCAAGAGTTTGGCGTGAACACTGAAGCTTTCTTT. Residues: CASSQEFGVNTEAFF.

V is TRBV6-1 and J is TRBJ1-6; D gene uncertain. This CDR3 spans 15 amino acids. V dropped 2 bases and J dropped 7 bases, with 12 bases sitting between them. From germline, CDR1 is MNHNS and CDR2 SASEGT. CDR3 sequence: CASSEFYSKNSPLHF. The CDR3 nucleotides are TGTGCCAGCAGTGAATTTTACAGCAAAAATTCACCCCTCCACTTT.

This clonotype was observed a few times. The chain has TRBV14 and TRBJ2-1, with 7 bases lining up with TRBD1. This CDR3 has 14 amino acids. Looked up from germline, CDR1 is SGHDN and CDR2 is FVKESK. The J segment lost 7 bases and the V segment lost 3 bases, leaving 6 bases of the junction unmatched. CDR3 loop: CASSHRPQGNEQFF. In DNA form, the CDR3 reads TGTGCCAGCAGCCACCGTCCACAGGGGAATGAGCAGTTCTTC.

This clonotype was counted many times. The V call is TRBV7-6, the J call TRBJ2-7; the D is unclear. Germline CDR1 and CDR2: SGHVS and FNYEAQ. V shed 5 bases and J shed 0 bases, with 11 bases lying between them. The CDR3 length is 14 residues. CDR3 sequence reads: CASSPYRNSYEQYF. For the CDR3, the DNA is TGTGCCAGCAGCCCCTACCGGAACTCCTACGAGCAGTACTTC. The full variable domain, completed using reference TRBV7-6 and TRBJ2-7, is GAGVSQSPRYKVTKRGQDVALRCDPISGHVSLYWYRQALGQGPEFLTYFNYEAQQDKSGLPNDRFSAERPEGSISTLTIQRTEQRDSAMYRCASSPYRNSYEQYFGPGTRLTVT.

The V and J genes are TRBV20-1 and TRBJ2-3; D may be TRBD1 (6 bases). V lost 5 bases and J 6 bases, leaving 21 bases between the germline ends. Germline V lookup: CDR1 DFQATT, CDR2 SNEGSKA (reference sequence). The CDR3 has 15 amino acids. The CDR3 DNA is TGCAGTGCTCCCCAAGGGGGTCTGGGGTTTGATACGCAGTATTTT. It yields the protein CSAPQGGLGFDTQYF.